This T cell receptor (beta chain) was identified in a study of blood T cell repertoires in COVID-19 (dated by TCRdb to the early 2020s). In terms of the full investigation: The collaborator samples originated in the United States, Italy and Spain and spanned the acute and convalescent phases of COVID-19. The prospective study material was composed of cDNA or gDNA derived from T cells, B-cell-depleted T cells, or PBMCs. The dataset comprised deeply sampled blood TCRbeta repertoires from subjects exposed to, actively infected with, or recovered from COVID-19. The repertoires were released in a freely available public database meant as a resource for research on the immune response to SARS-CoV-2. Samples were obtained from the ongoing ImmuneRACE study (first 160 participants) and from over a thousand subjects provided by 6 global collaborators. Nearly every sample came with metadata listing a de-identified subject ID, COVID-19 status, age in years and sex. Where available, HLA class I and class II types were obtained from metadata supplied by the sample provider rather than from assay-based typing. Results and caveats for the whole study, not just this receptor: Clinical and demographic metadata were provided uncurated, with the amount varying by source and participant.

The V end gives up 5 bases and the J end 9 bases, leaving 13 bases in the junction not matched to a gene. The germline V gene (reference sequence) sets CDR1 to MNHEY and CDR2 to SMNVEV. The CDR3 sequence holds 15 residues, the cysteine and phenylalanine included. The DNA shown is the 45-base CDR3, in frame from base 1. Details on this clone: The antigen it recognizes is unknown. Nothing much larger sits one base from this clone, and base qualities are not available.

TCRbeta CDR3 regions were amplified from genomic DNA using the immunoSEQ Assay, a bias-controlled multiplex PCR. On the authors' methods: Nucleated cell counts per sample were estimated from amplification of reference gene primers within the assay. To quantify the absolute abundance of each unique TCRbeta CDR3 rearrangement, sequence reads were collapsed and filtered. For each sample, productive Simpson clonality was calculated by taking the square root of Simpson's diversity index across productive rearrangements. TCRdb re-hosts the immuneACCESS table, in-frame sequences only. Its copies lack some clones; in the studies checked, an unresolved V gene accounts for under half of them, and the cause for the rest is not known. V, J and clone size reflect that table, while D and trimming were determined from the DNA. A total of roughly 260,000 clones appear in this sample, 70% to 90% of them only once. The ten most abundant clones make up under 2.5% of the sample.

Participants in the prospective study were enrolled through a virtual design, were aged about 18 to 90 years, and lived in approximately 24 United States geographic areas. To assign participants to cohorts, the prospective study relied on clinical history that participants themselves reported in a screening survey and a study questionnaire. For ImmuneRACE Cohort 3, a participant was defined as recovered based on two consecutive negative NP/OP PCR tests, clearance by a healthcare professional, or resolution of symptoms. In the prospective study, mobile phlebotomists collected whole blood, serum and a nasopharyngeal or oropharyngeal swab from each participant. Additional blood draws and questionnaires over an approximately two-month period could optionally be provided by prospective study participants. Before DNA extraction, prospective study blood samples were shipped either frozen or at room temperature.

The clonotype was recovered from a woman between 45 and 65 years old who had recovered from COVID-19. What was sequenced was PBMCs or T cells enriched from blood (not recorded which). The V and J segments used are TRBV27 and TRBJ2-1; 7 of the junction bases match TRBD2. The DNA reads TGTGCCAGCAGTATTAGGACTAGTTTGAGCGGTGAGCAGTTCTTC. Its product reads: CASSIRTSLSGEQFF.